Presented here are 22 T cell receptor beta chains from one specimen sequenced in a study of identical twins. TCRdb used MiXCR to reprocess the 5' RACE reads, holding one entry per CDR3 protein. The sample has around 200,000 distinct CDR3 sequences; 9.4% are singletons. Material: memory (CD45RO+) T cells sorted from blood. Source of these receptors: a woman aged 18-35 years in good health.

The J gene is TRBJ2-5, the V gene TRBV18; 9 nucleotides agree with TRBD2. The CDR3 contains 14 residues. Trimming took 1 base from V and 4 from J; bases not matched to a gene: 1. Germline loops: CDR1 KGHSH, CDR2 LQKENI. The CDR3 DNA reads TGTGCCAGCTCACCACGTAGCGGGGGAGAGACCCAGTACTTC. Amino acids: CASSPRSGGETQYF.

The chain has TRBV12-3 or TRBV12-4 and TRBJ1-6; unclear D gene. The CDR3 loop spans 14 amino acids. The V end was cut by 3 bases, the J end by 6 bases, with 9 bases between. The CDR3 DNA reads TGTGCCAGCAGTTTGGGTACTTCTAATTCACCCCTCCACTTT. Translated, it gives CASSLGTSNSPLHF.

This clonotype was seen at least ten times. This chain uses TRBV3-1 with TRBJ1-1; D unresolved. The CDR3 covers 14 residues. The germline V and J ends were trimmed by 2 bases and 4 bases, with 11 bases remaining between them. CDR1 LGHDT and CDR2 YNNKEL come from the germline V gene (reference sequence). The CDR3 DNA sequence: TGTGCCAGCAGCCAAAAAGGGTCGGGCACTGAAGCTTTCTTT. The encoded protein is CASSQKGSGTEAFF. The whole variable domain, filled in from reference TRBV3-1 and TRBJ1-1, reads DTAVSQTPKYLVTQMGNDKSIKCEQNLGHDTMYWYKQDSKKFLKIMFSYNNKELIINETVPNRFSPKSPDKAHLNLHINSLELGDSAVYFCASSQKGSGTEAFFGQGTRLTVV.

The chain carries TRBV20-1 and TRBJ2-3; unclear D gene. Germline CDR1 and CDR2: DFQATT and SNEGSKA (reference sequence). With 4 bases removed from V and 2 bases from J, the gap between germline ends came to 10 bases. This CDR3 has 13 amino acids. CDR3 amino acids: CSATDPLTDTQYF. In DNA, the CDR3 is TGCAGTGCTACGGACCCGCTCACAGATACGCAGTATTTT.

The V call is TRBV9, the J call TRBJ2-3, with 8 bases matching TRBD2. From germline, CDR1 is SGDLS and CDR2 YYNGEE. This CDR3 has 15 residues. Trimming cost V 4 bases and J 5 bases; bases outside gene matches: 9. CDR3 coding DNA: TGTGCCAGCAGCCCAAGCGGGAGTAGAGGAGATACGCAGTATTTT. Protein sequence: CASSPSGSRGDTQYF.

V and J are TRBV9 and TRBJ1-2; TRBD1 aligns across 7 bases. Germline trimming cut 5 bases from V and 6 bases from J; bases unmatched to any gene: 7. Germline V CDR1 and CDR2: SGDLS, YYNGEE. The CDR3 consists of 13 residues. CDR3 protein: CASSRGGGDGYTF. The DNA for the CDR3 is TGTGCCAGCAGTCGGGGAGGGGGCGATGGCTACACCTTC.

The rearrangement uses TRBV6-2 or TRBV6-3 and TRBJ2-5, with 7 bases identical to TRBD2. This CDR3 comprises 16 residues. CDR1 is MNHEY and CDR2 is SVGEGT in the germline V gene. J was trimmed by 0 bases and V by 3 bases; bases with no gene match: 7. DNA for the CDR3: TGTGCCAGCAGTTATGTAAGCGGGACGTACCAAGAGACCCAGTACTTC. This sequence encodes CASSYVSGTYQETQYF.

Many counts were recorded for this clonotype. This rearrangement joins TRBV20-1 to TRBJ1-5; 9 bases match TRBD1. Germline V lookup: CDR1 DFQATT, CDR2 SNEGSKA (reference sequence). The length of the CDR3 is 15 residues. V lost 3 bases to trimming and J lost 4 bases; unmatched junction nucleotides: 7. The CDR3 reads CSASGTGRGNQPQHF. The CDR3 DNA sequence: TGCAGTGCTAGTGGGACAGGGCGCGGGAATCAGCCCCAGCATTTT.

The chain uses TRBV7-9 and TRBJ1-2; D gene unclear. The CDR3 is 13 amino acids. Germline lookup yields CDR1 SEHNR and CDR2 FQNEAQ (reference sequence). The V and J ends lost 8 bases and 2 bases respectively, with 12 bases between them. The CDR3 spells CASQRGTNYGYTF. In DNA, the CDR3 is TGTGCCAGCCAGCGGGGAACCAACTATGGCTACACCTTC. Variable domain in full (rest from reference TRBV7-9 and TRBJ1-2): DTGVSQNPRHKITKRGQNVTFRCDPISEHNRLYWYRQTLGQGPEFLTYFQNEAQLEKSRLLSDRFSAERPKGSFSTLEIQRTEQGDSAMYLCASQRGTNYGYTFGSGTRLTVV.

V usage is TRBV5-5 and J usage is TRBJ2-1, with TRBD2 identical over 7 bases. CDR3 size: 15 residues. Germline loops: CDR1 SGHKS, CDR2 YYEKEE (reference sequence). Trimming took 1 base from V and 4 from J; bases not matched to a gene: 5. Here the CDR3 reads CASSLLAASYNEQFF. The CDR3 nucleotides are TGTGCCAGCAGCTTGCTAGCGGCTAGTTACAATGAGCAGTTCTTC.

In its sample, this clonotype was seen a few times. The rearrangement joins TRBV6-5 to TRBJ1-5; D unresolved. CDR3 size: 15 residues. The V gene lost 0 bases and the J gene lost 4 bases, with 10 bases spanning the gap. Looked up from germline, CDR1 is MNHEY and CDR2 is SVGAGI. The CDR3 reads CASSYSSRANQPQHF. CDR3 DNA sequence: TGTGCCAGCAGTTACTCGAGCAGAGCAAATCAGCCCCAGCATTTT.

This sequence joins TRBV10-3 and TRBJ2-6; D may correspond to TRBD1 or TRBD2 (5 bases each). V lost 3 bases and J lost 0, with 12 bases in between. The CDR3 has 17 residues. Looked up from germline, CDR1 is ENHRY and CDR2 is SYGVKD. In DNA, the CDR3 is TGTGCCATCAGTGATCGGGGCCCCTCCTCTGGGGCCAACGTCCTGACTTTC. Its translation is CAISDRGPSSGANVLTF.

This clonotype was found a few times. The gene calls are TRBV7-3 and TRBJ2-7, with TRBD2 as a possible D gene (7 bases). V was pared by 5 bases and J by 0 bases, with 14 bases between. The CDR3 sequence is 15 residues long. Germline V gives CDR1 SGHTA, CDR2 FQGTGA. CDR3 bases: TGTGCCAGCAGCGTTAAGGGGGGGACCTCCTACGAGCAGTACTTC. Amino acids: CASSVKGGTSYEQYF.

The gene calls are TRBV12-3 or TRBV12-4 and TRBJ2-4; D gene unclear. V was cut by 6 bases and J by 1 base, with 13 bases left in between. This CDR3 spans 15 amino acids. CDR3 residues: CASSLLGTAKNIQYF. As DNA, the CDR3 is TGTGCCAGCAGCCTCCTGGGCACGGCCAAAAACATTCAGTACTTC.

This clonotype turned up a few times. The chain employs TRBV20-1 and TRBJ2-7, with 11 bases identical to TRBD2. Unmatched junction bases numbered 9, after V lost 4 bases and J lost 7 bases. Germline V gives CDR1 DFQATT, CDR2 SNEGSKA (reference sequence). This CDR3 comprises 14 residues. The CDR3 reads CSATLAGERGEQYF. The CDR3 DNA follows: TGCAGTGCTACACTAGCGGGAGAGCGTGGGGAGCAGTACTTC.

The chain carries TRBV3-1 and TRBJ2-5; D tentatively reads TRBD1 or TRBD2 (5 bases each). The CDR3 has 18 amino acids. Trimming removed 3 bases from V and 3 bases from J, with 23 bases in between. Germline V lookup: CDR1 LGHDT, CDR2 YNNKEL (reference sequence). The CDR3 loop reads CASSQRPGPQPLKETQYF. CDR3 bases: TGTGCCAGCAGCCAGCGGCCGGGACCACAACCCCTTAAAGAGACCCAGTACTTC.

This clonotype came up a few times. The rearrangement uses TRBV28 and TRBJ1-3, with 7 bases that match TRBD1. Germline V gene sequence: CDR1 MDHEN, CDR2 SYDVKM. This CDR3 spans 13 amino acids. V lost 10 bases and J lost 5; bases outside the gene matches: 8. The CDR3: CATGQGGRNTIYF. Here the CDR3 DNA reads TGTGCCACCGGGCAGGGGGGCCGAAACACCATATATTTT.

This clonotype was picked up a small number of times. The J gene is TRBJ2-1, the V gene TRBV27, with 13 bases aligning to TRBD2. V dropped 4 bases and J dropped 2; count of bases not matched to a gene: 14. Germline CDR1 reads MNHEY; CDR2 reads SMNVEV (reference sequence). The CDR3 runs 20 residues. The CDR3 is CASSSKLRTSGRKTYNEQFF. The CDR3 DNA is TGTGCCAGCAGTTCAAAGCTTAGGACTAGCGGGAGAAAAACCTACAATGAGCAGTTCTTC.

This chain connects TRBV13 to TRBJ1-6, with D possibly being TRBD1 (6 bases). V was pared by 5 bases and J by 9 bases, with 14 bases between. The V gene's germline CDR1 is PRHDT and CDR2 FYEKMQ (reference sequence). The CDR3 extends over 14 amino acids. The CDR3, as DNA: TGTGCCAGCAGCGTGGGGCAGGGGTTTTCACCCCTCCACTTT. Translating it yields CASSVGQGFSPLHF.

This chain links TRBV21-1 with TRBJ2-7; the table's D gene call, TRBD1, was not cross checked with the DNA. TRBV21-1 represents a pseudogene. The CDR3 totals 13 residues. CDR3 protein: CASLGGGYFEQYF. The CDR3 DNA reads TGTGCCAGCCTAGGGGGCGGATATTTCGAGCAGTACTTC.

The chain is built from TRBV7-8 and TRBJ2-2, with D perhaps TRBD2 (6 bases). V lost 4 bases and J 3 bases, leaving 18 bases between the germline ends. The CDR3 spans 17 residues. Germline values: CDR1 SGHVS, CDR2 FQNEAQ. The CDR3 sequence is CASSSPIGGYDTGELFF. CDR3 DNA: TGTGCCAGCAGCTCGCCGATCGGGGGATACGACACCGGGGAGCTGTTTTTT.

The chain combines TRBV3-1 with TRBJ1-1, with D tentatively TRBD1 (5 bases). This CDR3 spans 13 amino acids. Germline loops: CDR1 LGHDT, CDR2 YNNKEL (reference sequence). V lost 5 bases, J lost 5 bases, and 12 bases lay in between. This CDR3 reads CASSAGSRTEAFF. CDR3 bases: TGTGCCAGCAGCGCAGGGTCTCGTACTGAAGCTTTCTTT.